What follows are 5 T cell receptor beta chains derived from one specimen sequenced in a study of Ad26.COV2.S vaccination and SARS-CoV-2 variants. Sample treatment: over 15 received Ad26.COV2.S at low or high dose, single or two shots; several received placebo; per-sample allocation not given. Sampling was done on day 63 after the first vaccine or placebo injection. Generated by immunoSEQ multiplex PCR, the TCRdb table keeps only in-frame clones and is missing some. Of a few hundred thousand clones listed, around 91% are singletons. The specimen comprised peripheral blood, sampled in a trial of Ad26.COV2.S vaccine versus placebo. These receptors all stem from a person between 18 and 65 years old who received the Ad26.COV2.S COVID-19 vaccine or a placebo.

The CDR3, as DNA: TGTGCCAGCAGCCCAGGGGCGGGGGAGCTGTTTTTT. It is translated as CASSPGAGELFF. This rearrangement joins TRBV3-1 (or the pseudogene TRBV3-2) to TRBJ2-2; perhaps TRBD1 as D (6 bases). Per the germline V gene, CDR1 is LGHDT and CDR2 is YNNKEL (reference sequence). The CDR3 contains 12 residues. V lost 4 bases and J 8 bases, leaving 8 bases between the germline ends.

This clone was observed a few times. The chain is built from TRBV5-8 and TRBJ1-3; a possible D gene is TRBD1 (5 bases). This CDR3 region has 15 residues. Deletions cut 5 bases from V and 0 bases from J, with 12 bases between. CDR1 is SGHTS and CDR2 is YDEGEE in the germline V gene. Here the CDR3 reads CASSTTGDSGNTIYF. CDR3 DNA: TGTGCCAGCAGTACAACAGGAGACTCTGGAAACACCATATATTTT.

The V and J genes are TRBV5-1 and TRBJ2-2; a weak D match, TRBD1 (6 bases). The germline V gene has CDR1 SGHRS and CDR2 YFSETQ. V was trimmed by 2 bases and J by 3 bases, leaving 8 bases between them. The CDR3 spans 14 residues. The CDR3 DNA sequence: TGCGCCAGCAGCTTAGCAGGGGACACCGGGGAGCTGTTTTTT. Encoded protein: CASSLAGDTGELFF.

This chain uses TRBV18 with TRBJ2-5; 9 nucleotides agree with TRBD1. The CDR3 is 15 amino acids. J lost 0 bases, V lost 4 bases, and 3 bases had no gene match. CDR1 and CDR2 (germline): KGHSH, LQKENI. CDR3 in DNA: TGTGCCAGCTCACGAGACAGGGGGGACCAAGAGACCCAGTACTTC. Its translation: CASSRDRGDQETQYF.

Here the CDR3 DNA reads TGCGCCAGCAGCCCGTGGACAGGGAACATCATGAACACTGAAGCTTTCTTT. Amino acid sequence: CASSPWTGNIMNTEAFF. V usage is TRBV5-1 and J usage is TRBJ1-1; 8 nucleotides align to TRBD1. J was trimmed by 0 bases and V by 4 bases; bases with no gene match: 11. The germline V gene has CDR1 SGHRS and CDR2 YFSETQ. The length of the CDR3 is 17 residues.